This entry lists 10 T cell receptor beta chains sequenced from one sample in a study of neoadjuvant anti-PD-1 for oral cavity cancer listed by TCRdb under 2021. The meaning of the sample's time point label: before neoadjuvant nivolumab. The library was made by the immunoSEQ multiplex PCR assay. This is the immuneACCESS table as TCRdb keeps it, with only in-frame sequences that have V and J called. A part of the clones is gone; compared with another copy, unresolved V genes explain less than half, and the rest is unexplained. The sample table contains 15,000 or so clones; only one count was recorded for about 70% of them. The top ten constitute approximately 2.3% of the sample. The sequences come from PBMCs, collected before nivolumab (anti-PD-1) treatment. These receptors were collected from a person aged 35-79 years with oral cavity squamous cell carcinoma.

This clone has a handful of counts. The J gene is TRBJ1-4, the V gene TRBV27, with 7 bases matching TRBD1. Germline CDR1 reads MNHEY; CDR2 reads SMNVEV (reference sequence). The CDR3 runs to 15 residues. V lost 6 bases to trimming and J lost 3 bases; unmatched junction nucleotides: 7. The CDR3 DNA reads TGTGCCAGCAGCCTCGAGGGACAGCCTAATGAAAAACTGTTTTTT. Translation gives CASSLEGQPNEKLFF. Full variable domain (outside the CDR3, taken from reference TRBV27 and TRBJ1-4): EAQVTQNPRYLITVTGKKLTVTCSQNMNHEYMSWYRQDPGLGLRQIYYSMNVEVTDKGDVPEGYKVSRKEKRNFPLILESPSPNQTSLYFCASSLEGQPNEKLFFGSGTQLSVL.

This sequence joins TRBV5-1 and TRBJ1-1, with a possible D match to TRBD1 (5 bases). Germline V gene lookup returns CDR1 SGHRS and CDR2 YFSETQ. CDR3 length equals 14 residues. With 6 bases removed from V and 4 bases from J, the gap between germline ends came to 16 bases. CDR3 nucleotide sequence: TGCGCCAGCACCCTTGGCCGGGGCGCCACTGAAGCTTTCTTT. Encoded protein: CASTLGRGATEAFF.

The CDR3 nucleotides are TGTGCCAGCAGCTGGATCCGGGACAGGGTAAGGGTCACTGAAGCTTTCTTT. Its protein is CASSWIRDRVRVTEAFF. The V call is TRBV7-8, the J call TRBJ1-1; 9 bases agree with TRBD1. The germline V gene encodes CDR1 SGHVS and CDR2 FQNEAQ. The ends lost 4 bases at V and 4 bases at J; junction bases unmatched: 13. This CDR3 contains 17 residues.

The chain has TRBV7-9 and TRBJ2-6; TRBD2 aligns across 7 bases. Germline loops: CDR1 SEHNR, CDR2 FQNEAQ (reference sequence). The CDR3 consists of 19 residues. Unmatched junction bases numbered 13, after V lost 5 bases and J lost 0 bases. The CDR3 is CASSPRNAGVSSGANVLTF. As DNA, the CDR3 is TGTGCCAGCAGCCCCCGTAATGCGGGGGTTAGCTCTGGGGCCAACGTCCTGACTTTC.

The chain couples TRBV27 to TRBJ1-6; D not resolved. With 3 bases removed from V and 7 bases from J, the gap between germline ends came to 7 bases. The germline gives CDR1 MNHEY, CDR2 SMNVEV (reference sequence). This CDR3 has 13 residues. This CDR3 is CASSLPPNSPLHF. Written as DNA, the CDR3 is TGTGCCAGCAGTTTGCCCCCGAATTCACCCCTCCACTTT.

V usage is TRBV5-1 and J usage is TRBJ2-1, with TRBD2 matching over 12 bases. V was pared by 4 bases and J by 2 bases, with 4 bases of the junction left unmatched. The CDR3 loop spans 16 amino acids. CDR1 and CDR2 from the germline V gene are SGHRS and YFSETQ. CDR3 sequence: CASSLTSGGTYNEQFF. CDR3 DNA: TGCGCCAGCAGCCTTACTAGCGGGGGGACCTACAATGAGCAGTTCTTC.

This clone was counted a single time. The gene calls are TRBV27 and TRBJ2-2; TRBD1 aligns across 9 bases. J was trimmed by 2 bases and V by 6 bases; bases with no gene match: 1. The CDR3 is 14 residues long. In germline, CDR1 is MNHEY, CDR2 SMNVEV (reference sequence). CDR3 sequence: CASRGQGNTGELFF. CDR3 DNA: TGTGCCAGCAGGGGACAGGGAAACACCGGGGAGCTGTTTTTT.

The chain combines TRBV27 with TRBJ2-1, with D possibly matching TRBD2 (6 bases). Germline CDR1 is MNHEY and CDR2 is SMNVEV (reference sequence). The CDR3 has 15 amino acids. V lost 5 bases, J lost 7 bases, and 18 bases lay in between. DNA for the CDR3: TGTGCCAGCAGTAAACCGGGACCCCGGGGGAATGAGCAGTTCTTC. Protein: CASSKPGPRGNEQFF.

J is TRBJ2-7 and V is TRBV9, with 7 positions matching TRBD1. Germline V gene data show CDR1 as SGDLS and CDR2 as YYNGEE. The V and J ends lost 0 bases and 1 base, in that order; junction bases with no gene match: 4. The CDR3 loop spans 15 amino acids. The DNA of the CDR3 is TGTGCCAGCAGCGTAGGAGCAGGGGGATCCTACGAGCAGTACTTC. Translation gives CASSVGAGGSYEQYF.

The CDR3 sequence is CASSLGAGGTTGELFF. CDR3 DNA sequence: TGTGCCAGCAGCTTAGGAGCGGGGGGCACCACCGGGGAGCTGTTTTTT. The chain couples TRBV7-9 to TRBJ2-2; TRBD2 matches 9 bases. Trimming at V came to 1 base and at J to 4 bases, leaving 4 bases not matched to a gene. Germline V gene data show CDR1 as SEHNR and CDR2 as FQNEAQ (reference sequence). The CDR3 totals 16 residues.